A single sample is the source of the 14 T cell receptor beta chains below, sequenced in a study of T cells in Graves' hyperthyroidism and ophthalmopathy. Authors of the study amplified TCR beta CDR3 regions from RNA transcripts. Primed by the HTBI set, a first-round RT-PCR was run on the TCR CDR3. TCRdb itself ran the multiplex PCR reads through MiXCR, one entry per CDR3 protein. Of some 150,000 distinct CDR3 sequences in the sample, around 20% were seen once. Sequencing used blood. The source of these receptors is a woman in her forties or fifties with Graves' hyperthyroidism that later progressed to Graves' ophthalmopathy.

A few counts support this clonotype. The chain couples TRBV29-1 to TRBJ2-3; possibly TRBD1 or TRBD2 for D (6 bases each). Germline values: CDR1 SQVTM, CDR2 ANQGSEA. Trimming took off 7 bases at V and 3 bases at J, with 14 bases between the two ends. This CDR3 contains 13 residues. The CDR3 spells CSAGGGGTDTQYF. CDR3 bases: TGCAGCGCCGGAGGGGGAGGTACAGATACGCAGTATTTT.

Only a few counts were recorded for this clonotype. In nucleotides, the CDR3 is TGCAGCGTTGTCCCTGCGGGAGGTGGGGTGGGTGAGCAGTTCTTC. Protein: CSVVPAGGGVGEQFF. The chain links TRBV29-1 to TRBJ2-1; 8 bases are shared with TRBD2. Trimming at V came to 4 bases and at J to 9 bases, leaving 14 bases not matched to a gene. Per the germline V gene, CDR1 is SQVTM and CDR2 is ANQGSEA. This CDR3 spans 15 amino acids.

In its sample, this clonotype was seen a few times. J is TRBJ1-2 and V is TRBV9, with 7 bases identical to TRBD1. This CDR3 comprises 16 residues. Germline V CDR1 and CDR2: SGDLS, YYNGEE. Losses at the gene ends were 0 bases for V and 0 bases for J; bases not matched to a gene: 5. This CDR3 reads CASSVATGTANYGYTF. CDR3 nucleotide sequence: TGTGCCAGCAGCGTAGCTACCGGGACAGCTAACTATGGCTACACCTTC. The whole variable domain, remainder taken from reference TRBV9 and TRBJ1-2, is DSGVTQTPKHLITATGQRVTLRCSPRSGDLSVYWYQQSLDQGLQFLIQYYNGEERAKGNILERFSAQQFPDLHSELNLSSLELGDSALYFCASSVATGTANYGYTFGSGTRLTVV.

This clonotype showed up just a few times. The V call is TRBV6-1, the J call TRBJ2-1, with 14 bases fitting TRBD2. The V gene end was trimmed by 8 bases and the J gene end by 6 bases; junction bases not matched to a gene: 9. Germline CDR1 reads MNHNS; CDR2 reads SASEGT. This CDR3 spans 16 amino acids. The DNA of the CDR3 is TGTGCCAGCCTGACTAGCGGGAGGGCCAGTATCAATGAGCAGTTCTTC. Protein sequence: CASLTSGRASINEQFF.

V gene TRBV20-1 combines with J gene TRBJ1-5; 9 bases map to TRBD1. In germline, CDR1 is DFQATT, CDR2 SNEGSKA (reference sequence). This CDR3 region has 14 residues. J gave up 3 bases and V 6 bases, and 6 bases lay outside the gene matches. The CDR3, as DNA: TGCAGTGCCCCGGGACAGGGCAACAATCAGCCCCAGCATTTT. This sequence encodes CSAPGQGNNQPQHF.

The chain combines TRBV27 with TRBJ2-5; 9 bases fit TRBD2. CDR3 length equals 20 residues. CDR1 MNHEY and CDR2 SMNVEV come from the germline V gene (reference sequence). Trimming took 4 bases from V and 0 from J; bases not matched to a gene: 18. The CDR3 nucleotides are TGTGCCAGCAGTTCCCTCAGCCCGGGGGCTAGCGGGAAGTACCAAGAGACCCAGTACTTC. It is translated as CASSSLSPGASGKYQETQYF.

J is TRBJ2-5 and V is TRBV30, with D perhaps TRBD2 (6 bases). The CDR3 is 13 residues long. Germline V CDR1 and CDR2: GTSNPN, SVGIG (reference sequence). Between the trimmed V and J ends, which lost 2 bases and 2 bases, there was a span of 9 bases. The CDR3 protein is CAWSRAGQETQYF. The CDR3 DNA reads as TGTGCCTGGAGTAGAGCGGGTCAAGAGACCCAGTACTTC. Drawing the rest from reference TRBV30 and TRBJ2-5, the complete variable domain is SQTIHQWPATLVQPVGSPLSLECTVEGTSNPNLYWYRQAAGRGLQLLFYSVGIGQISSEVPQNLSASRPQDRQFILSSKKLLLSDSGFYLCAWSRAGQETQYFGPGTRLLVL.

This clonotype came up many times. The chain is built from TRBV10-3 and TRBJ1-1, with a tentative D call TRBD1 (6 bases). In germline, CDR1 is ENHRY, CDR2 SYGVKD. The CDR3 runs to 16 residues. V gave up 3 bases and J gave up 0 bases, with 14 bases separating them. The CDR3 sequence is CAISERVTGMNTEAFF. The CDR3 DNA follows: TGTGCCATCAGTGAAAGGGTGACAGGCATGAACACTGAAGCTTTCTTT.

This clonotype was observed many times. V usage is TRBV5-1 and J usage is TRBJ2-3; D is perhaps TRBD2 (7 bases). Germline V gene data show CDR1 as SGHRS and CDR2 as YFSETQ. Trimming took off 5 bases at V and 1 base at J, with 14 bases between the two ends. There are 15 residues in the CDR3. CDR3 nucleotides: TGCGCCAGCAGTCGAACAGGGAGGGGCACAGATACGCAGTATTTT. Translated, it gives CASSRTGRGTDTQYF.

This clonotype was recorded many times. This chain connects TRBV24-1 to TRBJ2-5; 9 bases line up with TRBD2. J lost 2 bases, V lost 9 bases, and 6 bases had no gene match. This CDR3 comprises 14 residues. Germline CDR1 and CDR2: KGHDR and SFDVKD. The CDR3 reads CATASSGSQETQYF. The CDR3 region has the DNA TGTGCCACCGCCAGTAGCGGGAGTCAAGAGACCCAGTACTTC.

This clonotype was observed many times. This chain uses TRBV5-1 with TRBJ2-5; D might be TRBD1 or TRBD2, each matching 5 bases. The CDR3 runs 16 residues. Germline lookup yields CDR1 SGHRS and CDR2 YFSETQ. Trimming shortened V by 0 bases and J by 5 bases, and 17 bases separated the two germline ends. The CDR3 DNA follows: TGCGCCAGCAGCTTGGACGTCCGGGGCTTAGGGGAGACCCAGTACTTC. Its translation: CASSLDVRGLGETQYF.

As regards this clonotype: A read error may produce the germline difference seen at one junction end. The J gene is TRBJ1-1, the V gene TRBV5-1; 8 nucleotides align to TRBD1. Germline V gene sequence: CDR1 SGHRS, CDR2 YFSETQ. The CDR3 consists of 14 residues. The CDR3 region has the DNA TGCGCCAGCAGCTTGGGGCTAAGCCCTACAGGGGGGATCTTT. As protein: CASSLGLSPTGGIF.

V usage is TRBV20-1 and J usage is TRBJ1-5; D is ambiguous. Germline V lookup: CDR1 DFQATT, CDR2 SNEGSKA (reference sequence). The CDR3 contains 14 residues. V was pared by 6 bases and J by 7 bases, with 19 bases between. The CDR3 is CSADGRELGQPQHF. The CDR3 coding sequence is TGCAGTGCCGATGGACGGGAGCTTGGGCAGCCCCAGCATTTT.

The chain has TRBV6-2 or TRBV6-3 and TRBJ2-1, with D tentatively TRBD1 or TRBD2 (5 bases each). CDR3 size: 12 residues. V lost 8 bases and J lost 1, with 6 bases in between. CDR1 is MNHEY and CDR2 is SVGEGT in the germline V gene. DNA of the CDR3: TGTGCCAGCGGGGGTTCCTACAATGAGCAGTTCTTC. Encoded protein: CASGGSYNEQFF.